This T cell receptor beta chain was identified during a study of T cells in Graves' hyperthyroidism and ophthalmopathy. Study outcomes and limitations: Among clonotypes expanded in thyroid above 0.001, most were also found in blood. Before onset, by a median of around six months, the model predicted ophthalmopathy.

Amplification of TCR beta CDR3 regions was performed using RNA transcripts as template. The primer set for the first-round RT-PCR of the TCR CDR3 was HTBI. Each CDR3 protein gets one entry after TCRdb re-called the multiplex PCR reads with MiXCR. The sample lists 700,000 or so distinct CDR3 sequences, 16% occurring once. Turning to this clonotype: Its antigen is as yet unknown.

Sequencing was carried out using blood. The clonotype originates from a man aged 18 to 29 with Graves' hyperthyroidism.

CDR3 sequence: CASSLGRCGEQFF. As DNA, the CDR3 is TGTGCCAGCAGCCTGGGAAGGTGCGGTGAGCAGTTCTTC. The genes are TRBV5-7 and TRBJ2-1; no firm D call. TRBV5-7 is sorted into the ORF group, with uncertain function. The CDR3 runs to 13 residues. V was shortened by 4 bases and J by 9 bases, with 14 bases between the two germline ends.